Described below is a single T cell receptor (beta chain) sequence and its context. The data belong to a study of T cells in localized non-small cell lung cancer. Measured with immunoSEQ multiplex PCR; TCRdb has only the in-frame clones, and not every one. Of 35,000 to 45,000 clones listed, around 90% are singletons. The CDR3 extends over 14 amino acids. The clonotype comes from an older female donor with stage I lung adenocarcinoma. The sample in question was peripheral blood, obtained before any cancer treatment. This chain joins TRBV21-1 and TRBJ1-1. TRBV21-1 is assigned pseudogene status. The CDR3 loop reads CASSNRLVLTEAFF. CDR3 DNA sequence: TGTGCCAGCAGCAACCGCCTGGTATTGACTGAAGCTTTCTTT.